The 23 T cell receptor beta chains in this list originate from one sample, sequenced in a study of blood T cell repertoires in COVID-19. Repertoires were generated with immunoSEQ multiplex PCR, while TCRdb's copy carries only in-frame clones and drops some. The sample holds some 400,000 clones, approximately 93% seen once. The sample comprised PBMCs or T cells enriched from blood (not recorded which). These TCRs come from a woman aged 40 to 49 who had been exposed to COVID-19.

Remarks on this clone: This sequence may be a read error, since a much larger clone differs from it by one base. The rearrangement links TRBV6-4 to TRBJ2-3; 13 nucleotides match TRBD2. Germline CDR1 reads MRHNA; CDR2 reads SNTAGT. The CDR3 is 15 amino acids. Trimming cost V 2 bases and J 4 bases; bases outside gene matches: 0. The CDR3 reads CASSDTSGGADTQYF. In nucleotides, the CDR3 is TGTGCCAGCAGTGACACTAGCGGGGGGGCAGATACGCAGTATTTT.

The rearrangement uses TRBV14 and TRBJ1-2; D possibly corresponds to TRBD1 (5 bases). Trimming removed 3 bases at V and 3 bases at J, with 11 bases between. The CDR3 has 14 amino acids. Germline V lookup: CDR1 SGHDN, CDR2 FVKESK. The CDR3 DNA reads TGTGCCAGCAGCCACCGGGGGAGGGACTATGGCTACACCTTC. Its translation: CASSHRGRDYGYTF.

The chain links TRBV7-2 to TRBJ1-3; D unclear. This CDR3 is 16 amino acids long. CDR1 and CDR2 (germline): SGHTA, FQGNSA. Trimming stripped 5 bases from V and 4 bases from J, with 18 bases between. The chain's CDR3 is CASSITAPGPGNTIYF. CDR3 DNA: TGTGCCAGCAGCATAACCGCTCCGGGTCCCGGAAACACCATATATTTT. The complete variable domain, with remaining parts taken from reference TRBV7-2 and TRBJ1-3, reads GAGVSQSPSNKVTEKGKDVELRCDPISGHTALYWYRQSLGQGLEFLIYFQGNSAPDKSGLPSDRFSAERTGGSVSTLTIQRTQQEDSAVYLCASSITAPGPGNTIYFGEGSWLTVV.

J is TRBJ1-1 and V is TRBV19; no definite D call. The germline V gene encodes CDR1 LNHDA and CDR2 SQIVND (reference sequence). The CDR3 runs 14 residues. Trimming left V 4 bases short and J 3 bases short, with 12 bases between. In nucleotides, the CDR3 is TGTGCCAGTAGTAGGGCGAGGAGGGACACTGAAGCTTTCTTT. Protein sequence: CASSRARRDTEAFF.

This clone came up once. CDR3 in DNA: TGTGCCAGTAGTATACAGGGCTCCACTGAAGCTTTCTTT. Amino acids: CASSIQGSTEAFF. The chain joins TRBV19 to TRBJ1-1, with TRBD1 as a possible D gene (5 bases). V was shortened by 2 bases and J by 4 bases, with 8 bases between the two germline ends. Germline lookup yields CDR1 LNHDA and CDR2 SQIVND (reference sequence). CDR3 length: 13 amino acids.

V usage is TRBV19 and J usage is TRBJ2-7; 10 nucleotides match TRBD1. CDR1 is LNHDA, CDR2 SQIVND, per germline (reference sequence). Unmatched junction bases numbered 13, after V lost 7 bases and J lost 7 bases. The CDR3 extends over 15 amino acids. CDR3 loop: CASKGLGQGLEEQYF. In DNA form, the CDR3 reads TGTGCCAGTAAGGGGCTGGGACAGGGGTTGGAAGAGCAGTACTTC.

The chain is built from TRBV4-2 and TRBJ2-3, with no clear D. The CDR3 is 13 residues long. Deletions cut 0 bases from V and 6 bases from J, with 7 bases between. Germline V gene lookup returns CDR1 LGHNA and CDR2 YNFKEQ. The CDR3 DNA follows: TGTGCCAGCAGCCAAGATCGCAGTGATACGCAGTATTTT. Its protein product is CASSQDRSDTQYF.

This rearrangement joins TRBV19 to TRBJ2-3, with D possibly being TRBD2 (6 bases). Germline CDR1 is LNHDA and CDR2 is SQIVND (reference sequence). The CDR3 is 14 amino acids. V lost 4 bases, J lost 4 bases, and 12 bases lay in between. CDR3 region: CASSTVREADTQYF. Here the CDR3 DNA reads TGTGCCAGTAGTACGGTCAGGGAGGCAGATACGCAGTATTTT.

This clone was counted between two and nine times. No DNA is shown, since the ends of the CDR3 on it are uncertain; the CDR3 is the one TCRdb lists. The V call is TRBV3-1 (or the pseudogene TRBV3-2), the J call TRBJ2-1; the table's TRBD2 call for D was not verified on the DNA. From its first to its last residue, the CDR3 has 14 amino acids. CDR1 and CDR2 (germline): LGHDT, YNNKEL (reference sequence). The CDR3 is CASSQVASGTRQFF.

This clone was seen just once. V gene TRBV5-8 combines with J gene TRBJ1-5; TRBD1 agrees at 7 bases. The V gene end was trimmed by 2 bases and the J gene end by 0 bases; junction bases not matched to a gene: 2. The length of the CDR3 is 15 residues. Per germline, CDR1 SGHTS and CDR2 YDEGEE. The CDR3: CASSFGQVSNQPQHF. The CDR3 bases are TGTGCCAGCAGCTTTGGACAGGTTAGCAATCAGCCCCAGCATTTT.

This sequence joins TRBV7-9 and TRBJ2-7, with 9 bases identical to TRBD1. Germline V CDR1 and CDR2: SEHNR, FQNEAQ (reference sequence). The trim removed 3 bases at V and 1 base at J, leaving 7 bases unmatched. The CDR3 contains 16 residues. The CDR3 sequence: CASSFDPGQGSYEQYF. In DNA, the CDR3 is TGTGCCAGCAGCTTCGATCCGGGACAGGGATCCTACGAGCAGTACTTC. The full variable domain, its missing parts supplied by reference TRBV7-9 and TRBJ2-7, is DTGVSQNPRHKITKRGQNVTFRCDPISEHNRLYWYRQTLGQGPEFLTYFQNEAQLEKSRLLSDRFSAERPKGSFSTLEIQRTEQGDSAMYLCASSFDPGQGSYEQYFGPGTRLTVT.

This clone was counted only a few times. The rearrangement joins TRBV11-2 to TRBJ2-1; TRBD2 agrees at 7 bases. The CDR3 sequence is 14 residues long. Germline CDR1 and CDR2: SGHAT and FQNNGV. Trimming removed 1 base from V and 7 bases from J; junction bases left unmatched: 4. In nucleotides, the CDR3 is TGTGCCAGCAGCTTAGTGGCTAGCGGTAATGAGCAGTTCTTC. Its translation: CASSLVASGNEQFF.

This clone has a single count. The CDR3 DNA sequence: TGTGCCACCAGGCTAAGCAGAGGACCCGGGAGCGGGGAGCTGTTTTTT. It encodes CATRLSRGPGSGELFF. This chain links TRBV15 with TRBJ2-2, with D perhaps TRBD2 (6 bases). The CDR3 spans 16 residues. With 6 bases removed from V and 7 bases from J, the gap between germline ends came to 21 bases. CDR1 is LNHNV and CDR2 is YYDKDF in the germline V gene (reference sequence).

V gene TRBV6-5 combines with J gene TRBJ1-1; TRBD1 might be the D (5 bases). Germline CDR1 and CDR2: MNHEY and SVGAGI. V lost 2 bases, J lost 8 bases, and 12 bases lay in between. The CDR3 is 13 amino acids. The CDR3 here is CASSYPDRSEAFF. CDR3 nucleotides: TGTGCCAGCAGTTACCCTGACAGATCAGAAGCTTTCTTT.

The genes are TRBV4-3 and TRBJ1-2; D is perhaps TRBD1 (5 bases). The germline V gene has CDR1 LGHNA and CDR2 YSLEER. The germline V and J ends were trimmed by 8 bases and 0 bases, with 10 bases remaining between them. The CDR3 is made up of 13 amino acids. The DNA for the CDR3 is TGCGCCAGCGCCCCAGGGACTAACTATGGCTACACCTTC. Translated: CASAPGTNYGYTF.

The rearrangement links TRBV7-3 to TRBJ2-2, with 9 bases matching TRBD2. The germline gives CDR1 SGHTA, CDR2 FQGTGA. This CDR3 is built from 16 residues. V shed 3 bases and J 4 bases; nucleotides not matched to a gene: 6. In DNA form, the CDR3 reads TGTGCCAGCAGCTTGTCTAGCGGGGTAACCACCGGGGAGCTGTTTTTT. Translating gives CASSLSSGVTTGELFF.

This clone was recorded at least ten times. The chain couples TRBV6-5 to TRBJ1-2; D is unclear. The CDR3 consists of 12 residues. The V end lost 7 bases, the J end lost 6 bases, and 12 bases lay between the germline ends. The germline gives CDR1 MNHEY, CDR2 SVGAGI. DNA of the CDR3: TGTGCCAGCAAGGAGGGAGGGAATGGCTACACCTTC. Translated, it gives CASKEGGNGYTF.

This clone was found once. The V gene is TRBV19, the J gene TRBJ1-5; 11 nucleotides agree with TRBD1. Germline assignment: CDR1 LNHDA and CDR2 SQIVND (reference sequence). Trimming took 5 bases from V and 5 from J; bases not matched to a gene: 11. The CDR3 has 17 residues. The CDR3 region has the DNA TGTGCCAGTAGTCCCTTAGGACAGGGGGCAGCGGATCAGCCCCAGCATTTT. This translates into CASSPLGQGAADQPQHF.

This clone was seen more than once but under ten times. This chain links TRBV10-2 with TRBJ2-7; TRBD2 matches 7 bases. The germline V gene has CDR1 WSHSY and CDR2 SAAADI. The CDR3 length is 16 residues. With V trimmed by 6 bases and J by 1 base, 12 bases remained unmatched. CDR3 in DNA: TGCGCCAGCAGCCCCAAATGGGGGGGTCCGTCCTACGAGCAGTACTTC. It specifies CASSPKWGGPSYEQYF.

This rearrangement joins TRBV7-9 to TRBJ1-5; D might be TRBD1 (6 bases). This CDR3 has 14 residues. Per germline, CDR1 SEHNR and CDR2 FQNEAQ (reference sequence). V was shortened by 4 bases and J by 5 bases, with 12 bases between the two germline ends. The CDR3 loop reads CASSYRDRDQPQHF. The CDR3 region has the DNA TGTGCCAGCAGCTACAGGGATCGCGATCAGCCCCAGCATTTT. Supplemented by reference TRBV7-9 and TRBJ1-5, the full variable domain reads DTGVSQNPRHKITKRGQNVTFRCDPISEHNRLYWYRQTLGQGPEFLTYFQNEAQLEKSRLLSDRFSAERPKGSFSTLEIQRTEQGDSAMYLCASSYRDRDQPQHFGDGTRLSIL.

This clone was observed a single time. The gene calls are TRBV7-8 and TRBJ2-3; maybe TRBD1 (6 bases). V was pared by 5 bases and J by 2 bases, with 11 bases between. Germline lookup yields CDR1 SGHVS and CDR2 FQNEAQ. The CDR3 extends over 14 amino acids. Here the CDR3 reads CASSPRDITDTQYF. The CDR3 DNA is TGTGCCAGCAGCCCCCGGGACATCACAGATACGCAGTATTTT.

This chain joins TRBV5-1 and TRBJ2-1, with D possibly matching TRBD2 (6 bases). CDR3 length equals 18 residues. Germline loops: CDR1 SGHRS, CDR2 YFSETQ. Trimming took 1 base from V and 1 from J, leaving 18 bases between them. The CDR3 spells CASSLRGVSGGSYNEQFF. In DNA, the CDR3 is TGCGCCAGCAGCTTGAGGGGTGTTTCCGGGGGATCCTACAATGAGCAGTTCTTC.

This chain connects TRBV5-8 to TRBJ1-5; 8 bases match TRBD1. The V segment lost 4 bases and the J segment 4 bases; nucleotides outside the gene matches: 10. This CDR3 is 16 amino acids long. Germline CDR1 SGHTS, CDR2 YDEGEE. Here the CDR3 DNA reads TGTGCCAGCAGCATCGAATGGACAGGGTTTAATCAGCCCCAGCATTTT. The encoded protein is CASSIEWTGFNQPQHF.